The rows below give T cell receptor beta chains drawn from one sample of a study of graft-versus-host responses after intestinal transplantation. The method was immunoSEQ multiplex PCR; TCRdb's version includes in-frame clones alone and lacks a portion of them. The data contain about 66,000 clones, 80% to 95% of them seen just once; the ten biggest clones take up roughly 1.3%. These receptors' antigens are unknown. Sequences were derived from unstimulated CD8+ T cells sorted from spleen or lymph node cells, sampled before intestinal transplant. These receptors all come from a human donor who received an intestinal transplant. CDR3s include the opening cysteine and the closing phenylalanine or tryptophan. A D gene is named only where the DNA matches it firmly. Only part of the rows carry a size: once, few, many, or a class if the clone is expanded.

abundance	d_gene	v_gene	j_gene	CDR3aa	CDR3nt
-	TRBD1	TRBV10-3	TRBJ2-1	CAISEAQGDPNEQFF	TGTGCCATCAGTGAGGCACAGGGGGACCCCAATGAGCAGTTCTTC
-	TRBD1	TRBV7-9	TRBJ2-7	CASSSGTGGFEQYF	TGTGCCAGCAGCTCCGGGACAGGGGGTTTCGAGCAGTACTTC
few	-	TRBV7-3	TRBJ2-1	CASSSPGQSSYNEQFF	TGTGCCAGCAGCTCGCCAGGACAGAGCTCCTACAATGAGCAGTTCTTC
-	TRBD2	TRBV11-2	TRBJ2-5	CASSLGLAGEETQYF	TGTGCCAGCAGCTTAGGGCTAGCGGGGGAAGAGACCCAGTACTTC
-	TRBD1	TRBV13	TRBJ1-2	CASSLGTGFDYGYTF	TGTGCCAGCAGCTTAGGGACAGGGTTCGACTATGGCTACACCTTC
-	-	TRBV5-4	TRBJ2-7	CASSGGQTASYEQYF	TGTGCCAGCAGCGGTGGACAGACGGCTTCCTACGAGCAGTACTTC
once	-	TRBV15	TRBJ1-2	CATSSRAREDGYTF	TGTGCCACCAGCAGTCGGGCCAGGGAAGATGGCTACACCTTC
-	TRBD1	TRBV11-2	TRBJ1-1	CASSPPGQGRNEAFF	TGTGCCAGCAGCCCACCGGGACAGGGTAGGAATGAAGCTTTCTTT
-	-	TRBV2	TRBJ2-1	CATTSGHEQFF	TGTGCCACCACTTCAGGGCATGAGCAGTTCTTC
once	-	TRBV15	TRBJ2-7	CATSRGTRGGIYEGQYF	TGTGCCACCAGCAGAGGGACGAGGGGCGGGATATACGAAGGGCAGTACTTC
-	-	TRBV13	TRBJ1-2	CASSLGGGNYGYTF	TGTGCCAGCAGCTTAGGGGGGGGTAACTATGGCTACACCTTC
-	TRBD2	TRBV7-3	TRBJ2-5	CASSNSGGVQETQYF	TGTGCCAGCAGCAATAGCGGGGGGGTCCAAGAGACCCAGTACTTC
-	-	TRBV9	TRBJ1-1	CASSDLTQGRRTEAFF	TGTGCCAGCAGCGATTTGACCCAGGGGCGAAGGACTGAAGCTTTCTTT
-	-	TRBV2	TRBJ1-2	CATLIGGKGGYTF	TGTGCCACCCTCATAGGGGGAAAGGGAGGCTACACCTTC
-	TRBD2	TRBV19	TRBJ2-1	CASSIDGGGNNEQFF	TGTGCCAGTAGTATAGATGGGGGAGGGAACAATGAGCAGTTCTTC
few	TRBD1	TRBV5-1	TRBJ1-6	CASSLLQGDQGSPLHF	TGCGCCAGCAGCTTACTACAGGGGGACCAGGGTTCACCCCTCCACTTT
-	TRBD1	TRBV9	TRBJ1-2	CASSDQQGAWYGYTF	TGTGCCAGCAGCGACCAACAGGGGGCTTGGTATGGCTACACCTTC
-	TRBD1	TRBV13	TRBJ1-2	CASSTRTGNYGYTF	TGTGCCAGCAGCACCCGGACAGGGAACTATGGCTACACCTTC
once	-	TRBV7-7	TRBJ2-1	CASSSFGEWNEQFF	TGTGCTAGCAGCTCCTTTGGGGAGTGGAATGAGCAGTTCTTC
-	-	TRBV9	TRBJ1-1	CASSPRGPGVTEAFF	TGTGCCAGCAGCCCCCGCGGGCCCGGGGTCACTGAAGCTTTCTTT
-	TRBD1	TRBV6-1	TRBJ2-7	CASSEGQGAAYEQYF	TGTGCCAGCAGTGAAGGGCAGGGGGCCGCCTACGAGCAGTACTTC
once	TRBD1	TRBV14	TRBJ1-1	CASSRDGQGHTEAFF	TGTGCCAGCAGCCGGGACGGACAGGGACACACTGAAGCTTTCTTT
-	TRBD1	TRBV7-9	TRBJ2-7	CASSSTQGARYEQYF	TGTGCCAGCAGCTCCACCCAGGGGGCGAGGTACGAGCAGTACTTC
-	-	TRBV27	TRBJ2-1	CATGGPVDEQFF	TGTGCCACCGGAGGGCCTGTCGATGAGCAGTTCTTC
few	-	TRBV27	TRBJ1-1	CASRRLMNTEAFF	TGTGCCAGCAGGAGACTTATGAACACTGAAGCTTTCTTT
-	TRBD1	TRBV27	TRBJ2-7	CASSTGGEQYF	TGTGCCAGCAGTACAGGGGGAGAGCAGTACTTC
-	TRBD1	TRBV19	TRBJ2-7	CASSPMDRFYEQYF	TGTGCCAGTAGTCCCATGGACAGGTTCTACGAGCAGTACTTC
-	TRBD2	TRBV7-2	TRBJ2-4	CASSSYGGAITKNIQYF	TGTGCCAGCAGCTCTTACGGGGGGGCCATAACCAAAAACATTCAGTACTTC
-	TRBD2	TRBV5-5	TRBJ2-3	CASSPRGGTDTQYF	TGTGCCAGCAGCCCGCGGGGGGGCACAGATACGCAGTATTTT
-	-	TRBV9	TRBJ1-1	CASSVGEAPEAFF	TGTGCCAGCAGCGTAGGGGAGGCCCCCGAAGCTTTCTTT
-	TRBD1	TRBV6-1	TRBJ2-3	CASMVRTGAADTQYF	TGTGCCAGCATGGTCCGGACAGGGGCTGCAGATACGCAGTATTTT
-	-	TRBV6-1	TRBJ2-1	CASRTVGDEQFF	TGTGCCAGCAGGACAGTAGGGGATGAGCAGTTCTTC
-	-	TRBV9	TRBJ2-3	CASSVVRGASTDTQYF	TGTGCCAGCAGCGTAGTTCGGGGGGCTAGCACAGATACGCAGTATTTT
-	-	TRBV13	TRBJ1-1	CASSLVSGKTEAFF	TGTGCCAGCAGCTTAGTATCGGGTAAGACTGAAGCTTTCTTT